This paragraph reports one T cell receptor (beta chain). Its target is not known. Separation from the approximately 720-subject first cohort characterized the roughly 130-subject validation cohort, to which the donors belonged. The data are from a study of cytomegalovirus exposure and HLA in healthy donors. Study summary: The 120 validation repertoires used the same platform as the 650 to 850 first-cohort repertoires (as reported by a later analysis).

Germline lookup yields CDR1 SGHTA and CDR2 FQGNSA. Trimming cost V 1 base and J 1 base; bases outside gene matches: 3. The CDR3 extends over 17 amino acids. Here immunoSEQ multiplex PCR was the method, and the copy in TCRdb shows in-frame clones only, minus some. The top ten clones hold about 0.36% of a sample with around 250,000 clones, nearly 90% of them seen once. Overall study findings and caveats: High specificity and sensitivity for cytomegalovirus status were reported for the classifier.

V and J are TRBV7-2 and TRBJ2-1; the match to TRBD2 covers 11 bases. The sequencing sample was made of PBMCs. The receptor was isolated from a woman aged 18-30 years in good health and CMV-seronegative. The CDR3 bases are TGTGCCAGCAGCTTAGGTCTAGCGGGGGGATCCTACAATGAGCAGTTCTTC. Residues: CASSLGLAGGSYNEQFF.